These T cell receptor beta chains were read from a single sample in a study of blood T cell repertoires in COVID-19. Sequencing was performed with immunoSEQ multiplex PCR; in TCRdb, only in-frame clones are kept and a portion is missing. The sample includes about 200,000 clones, 80% of them seen just once. The specimen sequenced was peripheral blood. The receptors stem from a woman aged 65 to 85 with acute or convalescent COVID-19. Each CDR3 is given with its conserved first and last residue. Fields, in order: D gene, V gene, CDR3 length, J gene, clone size, CDR3 protein, CDR3 DNA. D genes are given only for firm matches. Not all rows give a size; the values are once, few, many and, for expanded clones, a class.

NA	TRBV3-1/TRBV3-2	14	TRBJ2-7	once	CASSQGTGNYEQYF	TGTGCCAGCAGCCAAGGTACAGGAAACTACGAGCAGTACTTC
TRBD1	TRBV6-1	18	TRBJ1-5	NA	CASSVPKYRGDSNQPQHF	TGTGCCAGCAGTGTCCCCAAATACAGGGGAGATAGCAATCAGCCCCAGCATTTT
NA	TRBV5-1	14	TRBJ2-1	once	CASSLGGPPNEQFF	TGCGCCAGCAGCTTGGGGGGGCCACCCAATGAGCAGTTCTTC
NA	TRBV6-5	14	TRBJ2-5	few	CASSSQGQQETQYF	TGTGCCAGCAGTTCACAGGGTCAACAAGAGACCCAGTACTTC
TRBD1	TRBV9	15	TRBJ1-4	NA	CASSLQTGFNEKLFF	TGTGCCAGCAGCCTACAGACAGGGTTTAATGAAAAACTGTTTTTT
NA	TRBV29-1	13	TRBJ2-2	NA	CSVRGFITGELFF	TGCAGCGTTCGGGGATTCATTACCGGGGAGCTGTTTTTT
TRBD1	TRBV18	15	TRBJ1-1	few	CASSPEDRVSTEAFF	TGTGCCAGCTCACCCGAGGACAGGGTAAGCACTGAAGCTTTCTTT
NA	TRBV30	12	TRBJ2-3	NA	CAWTRDTDTQYF	TGTGCCTGGACGCGGGACACAGATACGCAGTATTTT
TRBD1	TRBV5-4	15	TRBJ1-2	NA	CASSSAGGSRYGYTF	TGTGCCAGCAGCTCCGCAGGGGGCAGTCGGTATGGCTACACCTTC
NA	TRBV30	14	TRBJ1-3	NA	CAWSGDTSGNTIYF	TGTGCCTGGAGTGGCGACACCTCTGGAAACACCATATATTTT
NA	TRBV7-9	15	TRBJ2-1	NA	CASSPQGISYNEQFF	TGTGCCAGCAGTCCCCAGGGGATAAGCTACAATGAGCAGTTCTTC
TRBD2	TRBV25-1	15	TRBJ2-5	NA	CASSRAGGPEETQYF	TGTGCCAGCAGTCGAGCGGGGGGGCCTGAAGAGACCCAGTACTTC
NA	TRBV9	15	TRBJ1-6	few	CASSVENRENSPLHF	TGTGCCAGCAGCGTAGAGAACAGGGAAAATTCACCCCTCCACTTT
NA	TRBV5-1	12	TRBJ2-3	NA	CASRTVTDTQYF	TGCGCCAGCAGGACAGTCACAGATACGCAGTATTTT
NA	TRBV3-1/TRBV3-2	14	TRBJ1-3	NA	CASSPRGAGNTIYF	TGTGCCAGCAGTCCCAGGGGAGCGGGAAACACCATATATTTT
TRBD1	TRBV7-2	15	TRBJ2-7	NA	CASSLGQGSTYEQYF	TGTGCCAGCAGCTTAGGACAGGGGTCTACCTACGAGCAGTACTTC
TRBD2	TRBV5-4	15	TRBJ2-3	NA	CASSFGTSDTDTQYF	TGTGCCAGCAGCTTCGGGACTAGCGACACAGATACGCAGTATTTT
TRBD1	TRBV5-4	16	TRBJ2-1	once	CASSQAGTGDYNEQFF	TGTGCCAGCAGCCAAGCCGGGACAGGGGACTACAATGAGCAGTTCTTC
NA	TRBV6-5	13	TRBJ1-5	NA	CASRGALNQPQHF	TGTGCCAGCAGGGGGGCCCTCAATCAGCCCCAGCATTTT
NA	TRBV2	13	TRBJ2-5	few	CASSGQTGETQYF	TGTGCCAGCAGTGGACAGACCGGAGAGACCCAGTACTTC
NA	TRBV11-2	13	TRBJ2-2	few	CASAVAGVGELFF	TGTGCCAGCGCGGTCGCGGGTGTCGGGGAGCTGTTTTTT
TRBD2	TRBV3-1/TRBV3-2	12	TRBJ2-1	NA	CASSLGDYEGFF	TGTGCCAGCAGCCTAGGGGACTACGAGGGGTTCTTC
NA	TRBV11-2	15	TRBJ1-4	once	CASSLYRERVEKLFF	TGTGCCAGCAGCTTGTACCGGGAAAGGGTTGAAAAACTGTTTTTT
TRBD1	TRBV7-9	14	TRBJ2-5	NA	CASRETGSQETQYF	TGTGCCAGCAGGGAGACAGGGTCTCAGGAGACCCAGTACTTC
NA	TRBV20-1	14	TRBJ2-3	NA	CSASRSIGADTQYF	TGCAGTGCTAGTCGCAGCATCGGGGCAGATACGCAGTATTTT
TRBD1	TRBV5-1	14	TRBJ1-4	NA	CASSLGQGYEKLFF	TGCGCCAGCAGCTTGGGACAGGGGTATGAAAAACTGTTTTTT
TRBD1	TRBV11-2	15	TRBJ2-3	NA	CASTPGQGRTDTQYF	TGTGCCAGCACACCCGGACAGGGACGCACAGATACGCAGTATTTT
NA	TRBV7-3	14	TRBJ2-2	once	CASSTGTAGGELFF	TGTGCCAGCAGCACAGGGACAGCGGGCGGGGAGCTGTTTTTT
NA	TRBV24-1	14	TRBJ1-1	NA	CATPWLGSQAEAFF	TGTGCCACCCCTTGGTTAGGGAGCCAGGCTGAAGCTTTCTTT
TRBD1	TRBV10-1	15	TRBJ2-3	NA	CASSERGQGSDTQYF	TGCGCCAGCAGTGAAAGGGGACAGGGTTCAGATACGCAGTATTTT
TRBD1	TRBV19	16	TRBJ1-1	NA	CASSATGTGTDTEAFF	TGTGCCAGTAGTGCCACCGGGACAGGGACGGACACTGAAGCTTTCTTT
NA	TRBV30	15	TRBJ2-7	NA	CAWTNGFGNGGEQYF	TGTGCCTGGACCAACGGGTTCGGCAACGGCGGGGAGCAGTACTTC
NA	TRBV11-2	15	TRBJ1-3	few	CASSSGGERGNTIYF	TGTGCCAGCAGCTCCGGCGGGGAGCGAGGAAACACCATATATTTT
TRBD1	TRBV25-1	16	TRBJ1-2	NA	CASSTRLGQGAGGYTF	TGTGCCAGCAGTACGCGCTTAGGGCAGGGGGCGGGTGGCTACACCTTC
NA	TRBV5-6	15	TRBJ2-7	NA	CASSLGAGLVYEQYF	TGTGCCAGCAGCTTGGGGGCGGGACTCGTCTACGAGCAGTACTTC
NA	TRBV4-1	16	TRBJ2-5	NA	CASSQGERGARETQYF	TGCGCCAGCAGCCAAGGGGAACGGGGAGCCCGGGAGACCCAGTACTTC
NA	TRBV11-2	15	TRBJ2-3	NA	CASSLGGLGGNTQYF	TGTGCCAGCAGCTTAGGGGGCCTGGGGGGAAATACGCAGTATTTT
TRBD1	TRBV10-1	15	TRBJ2-1	once	CASSIPGQGLNEQFF	TGCGCCAGCAGTATACCGGGACAGGGACTCAATGAGCAGTTCTTC
TRBD1	TRBV30	11	TRBJ2-2	NA	CAWGQAGELFF	TGTGCCTGGGGACAGGCCGGGGAGCTGTTTTTT
TRBD2	TRBV7-3	15	TRBJ2-1	few	CASSPGGTPYNEQFF	TGTGCCAGCAGCCCGGGGGGGACTCCCTACAATGAGCAGTTCTTC
TRBD1	TRBV7-3	15	TRBJ2-3	NA	CASSLRGQGKDTQYF	TGTGCCAGCAGCTTAAGGGGACAGGGTAAAGATACGCAGTATTTT
NA	TRBV7-2	14	TRBJ1-4	NA	CASSPSPAGEKLFF	TGTGCCAGCAGCCCCTCCCCCGCGGGAGAAAAACTGTTTTTT
TRBD2	TRBV7-3	13	TRBJ2-2	NA	CASSFQRGGELFF	TGTGCCAGCAGCTTCCAGCGGGGCGGGGAGCTGTTTTTT
NA	TRBV11-2	15	TRBJ1-3	few	CASSQREPRRNTIYF	TGTGCCAGCAGCCAACGGGAACCCCGTCGAAACACCATATATTTT
NA	TRBV5-4	17	TRBJ1-1	NA	CASSPTEGRRGDTEAFF	TGTGCCAGCAGCCCTACGGAGGGCCGCCGAGGGGACACTGAAGCTTTCTTT
NA	TRBV19	15	TRBJ1-5	NA	CASSITQGLYQPQHF	TGTGCCAGTAGTATAACCCAGGGCCTGTATCAGCCCCAGCATTTT
TRBD1	TRBV15	16	TRBJ1-2	NA	CATSRAVGQANYGYTF	TGTGCCACCAGCAGAGCAGTGGGACAGGCGAACTATGGCTACACCTTC
TRBD1	TRBV5-1	17	TRBJ1-1	few	CASRRGQGASRDTEAFF	TGCGCCAGCAGAAGGGGACAGGGGGCCTCTCGGGACACTGAAGCTTTCTTT
NA	TRBV11-2	13	TRBJ2-5	many	CASSKQVQETQYF	TGTGCCAGCAGCAAACAGGTTCAAGAGACCCAGTACTTC
NA	TRBV5-1	15	TRBJ2-3	NA	CASSPNPLGTDTQYF	TGCGCCAGCAGCCCGAACCCTCTAGGCACAGATACGCAGTATTTT
TRBD2	TRBV6-5	14	TRBJ2-5	NA	CASSYSAGGETQYF	TGTGCCAGCAGTTACTCTGCGGGGGGAGAGACCCAGTACTTC
NA	TRBV30	15	TRBJ1-2	NA	CAWSPMRGSNYGYTF	TGTGCCTGGAGTCCTATGCGGGGAAGTAACTATGGCTACACCTTC
NA	TRBV6-5	15	TRBJ1-5	NA	CASRTWTDSNQPQHF	TGTGCCAGCAGGACATGGACAGATAGCAATCAGCCCCAGCATTTT
TRBD1	TRBV7-8	15	TRBJ1-2	NA	CASSRLGTGNYGYTF	TGTGCCAGCAGCCGACTCGGGACAGGGAACTATGGCTACACCTTC
NA	TRBV6-4	13	TRBJ1-6	NA	CASSGTYNSPLHF	TGTGCCAGCAGCGGGACATATAATTCACCCCTCCACTTT
NA	TRBV5-1	16	TRBJ1-1	few	CASSSTHLQGNTEAFF	TGCGCCAGCAGCTCGACACACCTTCAGGGGAACACTGAAGCTTTCTTT
TRBD2	TRBV3-1/TRBV3-2	17	TRBJ2-5	NA	CASSPLTSGGAEETQYF	TGTGCCAGCAGCCCACTCACTAGCGGGGGGGCCGAAGAGACCCAGTACTTC